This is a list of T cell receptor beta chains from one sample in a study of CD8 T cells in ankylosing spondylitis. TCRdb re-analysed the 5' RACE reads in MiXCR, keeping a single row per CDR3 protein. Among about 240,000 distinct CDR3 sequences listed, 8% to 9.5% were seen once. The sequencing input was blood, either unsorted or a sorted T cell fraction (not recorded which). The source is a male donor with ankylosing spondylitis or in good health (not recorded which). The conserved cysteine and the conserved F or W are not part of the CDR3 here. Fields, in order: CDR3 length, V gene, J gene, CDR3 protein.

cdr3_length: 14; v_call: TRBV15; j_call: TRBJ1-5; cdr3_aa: ATSRGGEGPLVPQH
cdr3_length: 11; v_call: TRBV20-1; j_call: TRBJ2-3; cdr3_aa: SARLAGADTQY
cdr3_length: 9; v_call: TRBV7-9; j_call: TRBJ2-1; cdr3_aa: ASSPGLEQF
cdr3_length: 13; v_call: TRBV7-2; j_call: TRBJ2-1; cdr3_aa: ASSPTGTGSGEQF
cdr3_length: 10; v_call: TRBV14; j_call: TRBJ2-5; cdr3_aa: ASSQPLETQY
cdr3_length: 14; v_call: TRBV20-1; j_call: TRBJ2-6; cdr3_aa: SARLLAGAGANVLT
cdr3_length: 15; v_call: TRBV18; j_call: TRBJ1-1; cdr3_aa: ASSPARTGGKNTEAF
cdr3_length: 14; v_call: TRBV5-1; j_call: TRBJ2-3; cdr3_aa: ASSSGRIVGTDTQY
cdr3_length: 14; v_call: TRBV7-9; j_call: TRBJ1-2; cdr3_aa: ASSLDVGGAFYGYT
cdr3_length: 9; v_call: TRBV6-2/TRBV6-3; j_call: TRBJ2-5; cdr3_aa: ASSYVETQY